Presented here are 3 T cell receptor beta chains from one specimen sequenced in a study of blood T cells in healthy people across ages. The second PCR ran about 6 to 11 cycles with a sample-barcoded 5' primer and J-beta primers. In TCRdb, the 5' RACE reads were re-called with MiXCR into one record per CDR3 protein. The table includes about 1.8 million distinct CDR3 sequences, less than 50% detected once. The sequencing sample was made of blood. The receptors come from a woman aged 40 to 50 in good health.

This clonotype was recorded a few times. The CDR3 DNA is TGCAGCGTTCGGCTCCACGACACCGGGGAGCTGTTTTTT. Translating it yields CSVRLHDTGELFF. The J gene is TRBJ2-2, the V gene TRBV29-1; no reliable D call. The V and J ends lost 5 bases and 3 bases respectively, with 10 bases between them. The CDR3 runs 13 residues. Germline CDR1 SQVTM, CDR2 ANQGSEA.

This clonotype was recorded a few times. The DNA of the CDR3 is TGTGCCAGCAGCCAAGGGAAGGGCTCCGGCACAGATACGCAGTATTTT. Residues: CASSQGKGSGTDTQYF. V is TRBV3-1 and J is TRBJ2-3; no firm D call. Trimming left V 1 base short and J 1 base short, with 12 bases between. Germline CDR1 LGHDT, CDR2 YNNKEL (reference sequence). CDR3 size: 16 residues.

This clonotype was counted between two and nine times. V usage is TRBV10-3 and J usage is TRBJ2-3; D is unresolved. The CDR3 loop spans 16 amino acids. Trimming shortened V by 0 bases and J by 2 bases, and 12 bases separated the two germline ends. The V gene's germline CDR1 is ENHRY and CDR2 SYGVKD. DNA for the CDR3: TGTGCCATCAGTGAGTCTGGGCTAGGTTCCACAGATACGCAGTATTTT. This encodes CAISESGLGSTDTQYF.